This T cell receptor beta chain was recovered during a study of T cell responses to AZD1222 COVID-19 vaccine. General study findings and limits: In the spike-specific TCR repertoire, nearly half reportedly target unmutated variant regions. Spike was spanned by vaccine-associated CD4 TCRs, which were dominant at 160-218 and 743-854.

Clones were read by immunoSEQ multiplex PCR, and TCRdb kept only the in-frame ones, dropping some. In the table there are about 78,000 clones, 70% to 90% of which are singletons. Remarks on this clone: Its antigen is still unknown. Within the sample, other DNA sequences also encode this same CDR3.

Germline V gives CDR1 SGDLS, CDR2 YYNGEE. Trimming stripped 0 bases from V and 7 bases from J, with 8 bases between. CDR3 length: 14 residues. Sequenced material: peripheral blood, taken on day 0 of MenACWY control vaccination. The receptor's source is an adult in good health. V usage is TRBV9 and J usage is TRBJ1-6; possibly TRBD1 for D (5 bases). CDR3 region: CASSVARENSPLHF. The CDR3 nucleotides read TGTGCCAGCAGCGTAGCCAGGGAAAATTCACCCCTCCACTTT. The full variable domain, its missing parts supplied by reference TRBV9 and TRBJ1-6, is DSGVTQTPKHLITATGQRVTLRCSPRSGDLSVYWYQQSLDQGLQFLIQYYNGEERAKGNILERFSAQQFPDLHSELNLSSLELGDSALYFCASSVARENSPLHFGNGTRLTVT.